This T cell receptor (beta chain) emerged from a study of cytomegalovirus exposure and HLA in healthy donors. On the study more broadly: As an earlier analysis found, some 170 million T cells yielded some 120 million unique TCR beta sequences. Overall study results and limits: An analysis done earlier found most TCR beta V segments productive about 87% or about 30% of the time. Most TCR sequences showed up rarely, but some public TCRs showed up in many donors.

On this clone: The antigen is undetermined.

Vbeta (60) and Jbeta (13) primers were used in the PCR. The protocol was immunoSEQ multiplex PCR, while the TCRdb copy is restricted to in-frame clones and leaves out a portion. The sample has approximately 150,000 clones, roughly four fifths seen once. The study sampled nominally healthy donors, though unrecorded immune exposures were likely. The V end lost 3 bases, the J end lost 11 bases, and 19 bases lay between the germline ends. The CDR3 spans 14 residues. From germline, CDR1 is SNHLY and CDR2 FYNNEI. Sequencing was carried out using PBMCs. The TCR was taken from a man aged 50 to 60 in good health and CMV-seropositive. V gene TRBV2 combines with J gene TRBJ1-1; D not resolved. The CDR3 nucleotides read TGTGCCAGCAGTGAGTTCCCCCAGGCCCTTCGGGCTTTCTTT. This gives the protein CASSEFPQALRAFF.